This TCR beta chain derives from a study of blood T cell repertoires in COVID-19. Study in general: The United States, Italy and Spain provided the acute and convalescent COVID-19 samples.

The CDR3 consists of 13 residues. Germline V gives CDR1 KGHDR, CDR2 SFDVKD. Trimming took off 0 bases at V and 6 bases at J, with 6 bases between the two ends. Sequenced by immunoSEQ multiplex PCR; TCRdb stores in-frame clones only, minus some. This repertoire shows under 300,000 clones, approximately 82% found once; its top ten account for approximately 2.3%. The clonotype comes from a man in his forties who had recovered from COVID-19. V gene TRBV24-1 combines with J gene TRBJ2-3, with D possibly matching TRBD1 (6 bases). Sample: peripheral blood. The CDR3 DNA is TGTGCCACCAGTGATTTGCAGGGGGATACGCAGTATTTT. Its protein product is CATSDLQGDTQYF.